This T cell receptor (beta chain) is from a study of technical replicates of blood from several donors. TCRdb keeps only in-frame clones here, not all; method: immunoSEQ multiplex PCR. The sample contains under 75,000 clones, roughly 86% of which appear only once. The CDR3 runs to 11 residues. Germline CDR1 and CDR2: LNHDA and SQIVND (reference sequence). The V end lost 7 bases, the J end lost 8 bases, and 11 bases lay between the germline ends. The TCR originated in a human donor in good health. Some clones in this sample may be carry-over from other donors' samples. The chain combines TRBV19 with TRBJ1-2, with D uncertain. Material for sequencing was PBMCs. The CDR3, as DNA: TGTGCCAGTAATCATGTGGGCGGCTACACCTTC. Its protein is CASNHVGGYTF.